This TCR beta chain originates from a study of metastatic and nonmetastatic thyroid tumors (dated by TCRdb to about 2020). Background for the entire study: The researchers compared repertoires between peripheral blood samples and tumor or nodule tissue samples from patients with malignant or benign thyroid disease.

No patient had received any treatment before thyroid surgery. Using T-cell receptor beta sequencing, the researchers looked back retrospectively at clinical samples from patients, gathered between the early 2010s and the late 2010s. Receptors were amplified or captured by PCR. The sequencer listed for this sample is Illumina HiSeq 4000. High-throughput sequencing was used to profile the CDR3 region of the TCR beta-chain in every patient. The original pipeline was this. Drawing on CDR3 differences between clinicopathological groups, the researchers built a classifier meant to tell apart patients with distant-metastatic papillary thyroid cancer. To measure repertoire diversity the researchers used the Shannon index, while the Morisita-Horn index served to gauge how similar the tumor and blood repertoires were. Through fastp at Q25 and MiXCR, TCRdb rebuilt clones from the public reads, retaining in-frame beta chains. In this record, the V and J calls reflect TCRdb's handling and not the investigators' own analysis. This sample is represented by tens of thousands of clones; roughly an eighth of them were singletons. The top ten constitute over 9% of the sample.

The germline ends are 18 bases apart after V is trimmed by 2 bases and J by 6 bases. The CDR3, from cysteine to phenylalanine, totals 16 residues. Only the CDR3 DNA is retained, 48 bases long and in frame from the first base. Reading the germline V gene gives CDR1 ENHRY and CDR2 SYGVKD. The study at large found these results: TCR beta diversity was reported as significantly higher in malignant tumors than in benign nodules, in both blood and tumor samples.

The sample holds many counts of this clone. Its antigen specificity is not known. No base quality values were provided; no much bigger clone lies one nucleotide off. The sample comprised blood. The sequence derives from a female donor with papillary thyroid cancer or a benign thyroid nodule (not recorded which). Some clones in this sample may be carry-over from other donors' samples. Recombination joined TRBV10-3 with TRBJ2-3, with no D gene named confidently. The DNA sequence follows: TGTGCCATCAGTGAGCAATATAGCCAAACCACCGATACGCAGTATTTT. Translated, this is CAISEQYSQTTDTQYF.